Presented here are 8 T cell receptor beta chains from one specimen sequenced in a study of human T cells and chemical hapten exposure. TCRdb reanalysed the RACE reads using MiXCR and keeps one entry per CDR3 protein. The sample carries approximately 350,000 distinct CDR3 sequences, about 6.3% recorded once. Time point in this sample: patch test 2, 6 weeks after DPC sensitization. Described treatment: therapeutic diphenylcyclopropenone sensitization with weekly scalp DPC. The sequencing used whole blood, collected in connection with sensitization to the hapten diphenylcyclopropenone (DPC). Receptor source: a woman younger than 30 with alopecia areata. Some clones in this sample may be carry-over from other donors' samples.

This clonotype was seen only a few times. The CDR3 sequence: CSAPTGGIEAFF. The CDR3 nucleotides read TGCAGTGCCCCAACCGGGGGGATTGAAGCTTTCTTT. The chain joins TRBV20-1 to TRBJ1-1; D is perhaps TRBD1 (5 bases). The ends were cut back, 6 bases at V and 7 bases at J, with 15 bases in the middle. Germline CDR1 is DFQATT and CDR2 is SNEGSKA (reference sequence). This CDR3 has 12 residues.

This clonotype was seen a few times. The chain uses TRBV5-6 and TRBJ1-4; TRBD1 is a possible D gene (6 bases). This CDR3 has 14 amino acids. The V end was cut by 3 bases, the J end by 4 bases, with 10 bases between. Germline CDR1 is SGHDT and CDR2 is YYEEEE. As DNA, the CDR3 is TGTGCCAGCAGCTACACAGGGTTTAATGAAAAACTGTTTTTT. It encodes CASSYTGFNEKLFF.

The rearrangement uses TRBV29-1 and TRBJ1-1, with 9 bases fitting TRBD1. CDR1 is SQVTM, CDR2 ANQGSEA, per germline. Trimming cost V 6 bases and J 4 bases; bases outside gene matches: 3. The CDR3 is made up of 12 amino acids. The CDR3 DNA follows: TGCAGCGTGCAGACAGGGGGCACTGAAGCTTTCTTT. Protein product: CSVQTGGTEAFF.

The rearrangement uses TRBV6-5 and TRBJ2-7; 10 bases align to TRBD1. CDR3 length: 14 amino acids. Germline values: CDR1 MNHEY, CDR2 SVGAGI. J was trimmed by 6 bases and V by 7 bases; bases with no gene match: 9. CDR3: CASNDRGRSPEQYF. The CDR3 nucleotides read TGTGCCAGCAATGACAGGGGGCGCAGCCCCGAGCAGTACTTC.

This clonotype came up once. The CDR3 DNA reads as TGTGCCACCGGACCCGGGACAGACACAGATACGCAGTATTTT. As protein: CATGPGTDTDTQYF. The chain has TRBV24-1 and TRBJ2-3; 7 positions agree with TRBD1. This CDR3 spans 14 amino acids. Trimming removed 9 bases from V and 2 bases from J; junction bases left unmatched: 7. Looked up from germline, CDR1 is KGHDR and CDR2 is SFDVKD.

J is TRBJ1-2 and V is TRBV2; D perhaps matches TRBD1 (6 bases). The CDR3 runs 15 residues. Germline-derived CDR1 and CDR2 are SNHLY and FYNNEI. The V end lost 6 bases, the J end lost 6 bases, and 20 bases lay between the germline ends. DNA of the CDR3: TGTGCCAGCAGCATTAAAGGAGGGGGGCATGATGGCTACACCTTC. This encodes CASSIKGGGHDGYTF.

This clonotype was seen many times. The chain couples TRBV12-3 or TRBV12-4 to TRBJ1-1; 8 bases are shared with TRBD1. This CDR3 comprises 15 residues. Trimming cost V 3 bases and J 3 bases; bases outside gene matches: 6. CDR3 region: CASSFNQGADTEAFF. In DNA form, the CDR3 reads TGTGCCAGCAGTTTTAACCAGGGGGCGGACACTGAAGCTTTCTTT.

The chain couples TRBV12-3 or TRBV12-4 to TRBJ1-1, with D unclear. The CDR3 is 15 residues long. Trimming left V 3 bases short and J 5 bases short, with 16 bases between. CDR3 in DNA: TGTGCCAGCAGTTTCATGTCCGATAAAGGGACTGAAGCTTTCTTT. Protein: CASSFMSDKGTEAFF.